This TCR beta chain was profiled in a study of response to subunit inactivated influenza vaccine. One entry per CDR3 protein, called by TCRdb with MiXCR from the RT-PCR reads. Of hundreds of thousands of distinct CDR3 sequences listed, roughly 18% were seen once; the top ten hold roughly 11%. This clonotype was picked up a small number of times. Its antigen is unidentified. Overall study findings and caveats: Few new T cells, the authors suggested, are recruited by each seasonal influenza vaccination.

This receptor was obtained from a man between 50 and 59 years old who received an inactivated influenza vaccine. Sequenced material: PBMCs from blood, taken around 5 days after vaccination.

CDR3 coding DNA: TGTGCCAGCAGTTTAGAACGGGCAGGGGGACTCTATGGCTACACCTTC. The encoded protein is CASSLERAGGLYGYTF. The chain employs TRBV12-3 or TRBV12-4 and TRBJ1-2; 7 bases fit TRBD1. Trimming took 1 base from V and 4 from J; bases not matched to a gene: 9. The CDR3 consists of 16 residues.